Each of the 11 T cell receptor beta chains below was sequenced from the same sample in a study of glioma-infiltrating T cells after dendritic cell vaccination. This table comes from immunoSEQ multiplex PCR, and its TCRdb copy is limited to in-frame clones, with some not included. The sample lists approximately 48,000 clones; over 75% were seen once. The specimen comprised blood, sampled before dendritic cell vaccination. Every receptor here comes from a human donor with glioblastoma.

The count of this clone is one. V and J are TRBV14 and TRBJ2-5, with no clear D. The ends were cut back, 5 bases at V and 5 bases at J, with 15 bases in the middle. In germline, CDR1 is SGHDN, CDR2 FVKESK. This CDR3 has 14 amino acids. In DNA form, the CDR3 reads TGTGCCAGCAGCAGTTCACCGAGTGAGGAGACCCAGTACTTC. It encodes CASSSSPSEETQYF.

This chain joins TRBV19 and TRBJ1-5, with 7 bases identical to TRBD1. Germline V gene data show CDR1 as LNHDA and CDR2 as SQIVND (reference sequence). J lost 6 bases, V lost 4 bases, and 3 bases had no gene match. CDR3 length: 13 residues. CDR3 amino acids: CASSRGTAQPQHF. DNA for the CDR3: TGTGCCAGTAGTAGAGGGACAGCTCAGCCCCAGCATTTT.

V and J are TRBV6-5 and TRBJ2-7, with 7 bases matching TRBD2. The CDR3 runs to 15 residues. J was trimmed by 2 bases and V by 0 bases; bases with no gene match: 4. The germline V gene encodes CDR1 MNHEY and CDR2 SVGAGI. CDR3 amino acids: CASSYSRGITYEQYF. CDR3 nucleotide sequence: TGTGCCAGCAGTTACTCGCGGGGGATCACCTACGAGCAGTACTTC.

To note about this clone: Mismatch with germline at one junction end may stem from a read error. V gene TRBV6-5 combines with J gene TRBJ2-1; TRBD1 agrees at 9 bases. There are 14 residues in the CDR3. Germline V gene lookup returns CDR1 MNHEY and CDR2 SVGAGI. This chain's CDR3 is CASSYSFVGQGFIF. The CDR3 coding sequence is TGTGCCAGCAGTTACTCGTTTGTAGGACAGGGGTTCATCTTC.

V usage is TRBV7-2 and J usage is TRBJ1-1; D is perhaps TRBD1 (5 bases). Trimming removed 5 bases at V and 0 bases at J, with 19 bases between. From germline, CDR1 is SGHTA and CDR2 FQGNSA. The CDR3 is made up of 17 amino acids. For the CDR3, the DNA is TGTGCCAGCAGCCGGGGGGGAGCAGGAAGTCTGAACACTGAAGCTTTCTTT. Protein sequence: CASSRGGAGSLNTEAFF.

The chain is built from TRBV4-3 and TRBJ2-3, with a tentative D call TRBD2 (6 bases). This CDR3 is built from 14 residues. Trimming took off 2 bases at V and 7 bases at J, with 13 bases between the two ends. The germline CDR1 and CDR2 sequences are LGHNA and YSLEER. CDR3 nucleotide sequence: TGCGCCAGCAGCCAACGAGGAGGGCAATATACGCAGTATTTT. This codes for CASSQRGGQYTQYF.

The rearrangement links TRBV5-1 to TRBJ2-5; TRBD2 might be the D (6 bases). The CDR3 is 17 amino acids. The germline V gene has CDR1 SGHRS and CDR2 YFSETQ. Trimming left V 9 bases short and J 2 bases short, with 26 bases between. The CDR3 nucleotides read TGCGCCACCCCTTTACCGCTGCGGGGACGGATGCAAGAGACCCAGTACTTC. Its protein is CATPLPLRGRMQETQYF.

This chain connects TRBV19 to TRBJ2-2; D not certain. The germline V gene has CDR1 LNHDA and CDR2 SQIVND (reference sequence). V was clipped by 2 bases and J by 0 bases, with 16 bases between them. This CDR3 is 18 amino acids long. In DNA, the CDR3 is TGTGCCAGTAGTATAAAGATGTCTGGGCCTACGAACACCGGGGAGCTGTTTTTT. Encoded protein: CASSIKMSGPTNTGELFF.

The genes are TRBV5-4 and TRBJ2-2, with a possible D match to TRBD2 (7 bases). Between the trimmed V and J ends, which lost 4 bases and 1 base, there was a span of 17 bases. Germline V gives CDR1 SGHNT, CDR2 YYREEE (reference sequence). The CDR3 spans 17 residues. The CDR3 DNA reads as TGTGCCAGCAGCCCTCGGGGGGCTAGCGGGAACACCGGGGAGCTGTTTTTT. Translated, it gives CASSPRGASGNTGELFF.

This sequence joins TRBV5-1 and TRBJ2-7; 14 bases map to TRBD2. Germline CDR1 is SGHRS and CDR2 is YFSETQ. This CDR3 contains 22 residues. After removal of 1 base from V and 0 bases from J, the junction contained 18 bases not matched to a gene. The CDR3 DNA is TGCGCCAGCAGCTTGCCTGGGCCCAGACTAGCGGGGGGGTCCGCATACTCCTACGAGCAGTACTTC. It specifies CASSLPGPRLAGGSAYSYEQYF.

CDR3: CASSSRGGLSYEQYF. The DNA for the CDR3 is TGTGCCAGCAGCTCGCGCGGGGGGTTATCCTACGAGCAGTACTTC. The rearrangement uses TRBV7-2 and TRBJ2-7; 8 bases match TRBD2. Trimming at V came to 4 bases and at J to 1 base, leaving 6 bases not matched to a gene. Germline V gives CDR1 SGHTA, CDR2 FQGNSA. The CDR3 spans 15 residues.